The 27 T cell receptor beta chains reported below all come from one sample, sequenced in a study. TCRdb re-analysed the RT-PCR reads in MiXCR, keeping a single row per CDR3 protein. The sample lists approximately 720,000 distinct CDR3 sequences, 14% occurring once. Sequenced: memory CD4+ T cells from blood. The receptors were gathered from a female donor in good health, serving as a healthy control.

This clonotype was seen only a few times. This chain uses TRBV15 with TRBJ2-1, with no clear D. There are 12 residues in the CDR3. CDR1 is LNHNV and CDR2 is YYDKDF in the germline V gene (reference sequence). The V and J ends lost 1 base and 8 bases respectively, with 6 bases between them. DNA of the CDR3: TGTGCCACCAGCAGAGCGAGCGATGAGCAGTTCTTC. It is translated as CATSRASDEQFF.

This clonotype was observed at least ten times. The chain recombines TRBV20-1 with TRBJ2-7; D is undetermined. Germline CDR1 and CDR2: DFQATT and SNEGSKA (reference sequence). There are 14 residues in the CDR3. V lost 4 bases and J lost 7, with 20 bases in between. The CDR3 DNA is TGCAGTGCTAATGAATGGTCCTCTTCCGGGGAGCAGTACTTC. Translation: CSANEWSSSGEQYF.

The chain is built from TRBV7-2 and TRBJ2-3; 7 bases agree with TRBD2. The junction had 4 bases not matched to a gene; V was cut back by 0 bases and J by 1 base. Per germline, CDR1 SGHTA and CDR2 FQGNSA. There are 16 residues in the CDR3. CDR3 coding DNA: TGTGCCAGCAGCTTAGCGGGACTAACTCGCACAGATACGCAGTATTTT. This codes for CASSLAGLTRTDTQYF.

V usage is TRBV6-6 and J usage is TRBJ1-5; D is uncertain. V was cut by 2 bases and J by 9 bases, with 11 bases left in between. Germline V gene sequence: CDR1 MNHNY, CDR2 SVGAGI (reference sequence). The CDR3 contains 13 residues. The CDR3 DNA is TGTGCCAGCAGTTACGAAGCCCGGGGGCCCCAGCATTTT. Its translation is CASSYEARGPQHF.

The CDR3 loop is CSAGGEAGYTF. Here the CDR3 DNA reads TGCAGTGCTGGGGGCGAGGCTGGCTACACCTTC. The chain recombines TRBV20-1 with TRBJ1-2; maybe TRBD1 (6 bases). The germline gives CDR1 DFQATT, CDR2 SNEGSKA (reference sequence). The CDR3 loop spans 11 amino acids. Trimming shortened V by 5 bases and J by 7 bases, and 11 bases separated the two germline ends.

This clonotype has a handful of counts. The J gene is TRBJ2-3, the V gene TRBV24-1, with no clear D. Germline V gene data show CDR1 as KGHDR and CDR2 as SFDVKD. This CDR3 spans 16 amino acids. Trimming pared 5 bases from V and 0 bases from J, leaving 14 bases between. The CDR3 coding sequence is TGTGCCACCAGTGTGTCGGTGAGTGCTAGCACAGATACGCAGTATTTT. Translating gives CATSVSVSASTDTQYF.

The chain recombines TRBV20-1 with TRBJ1-2, with a possible D match to TRBD1 (5 bases). The CDR3 length is 13 residues. CDR1 is DFQATT and CDR2 is SNEGSKA in the germline V gene (reference sequence). V was cut by 0 bases and J by 4 bases, with 9 bases left in between. CDR3 protein: CSAREGPLYGYTF. The CDR3 region has the DNA TGCAGTGCTAGAGAGGGGCCGCTCTATGGCTACACCTTC.

This clonotype was counted many times. The V and J genes are TRBV20-1 and TRBJ2-3; D gene unclear. Germline assignment: CDR1 DFQATT and CDR2 SNEGSKA (reference sequence). Trimming left V 4 bases short and J 2 bases short, with 10 bases between. The length of the CDR3 is 13 residues. The CDR3, as DNA: TGCAGTGCTAAGACCCAGAACACAGATACGCAGTATTTT. Its translation is CSAKTQNTDTQYF.

This clonotype was observed many times. The rearrangement uses TRBV6-2 or TRBV6-3 and TRBJ2-7; 8 bases are shared with TRBD2. Per the germline V gene, CDR1 is MNHEY and CDR2 is SVGEGT. This CDR3 has 13 residues. Losses at the gene ends were 5 bases for V and 6 bases for J; bases not matched to a gene: 6. The CDR3 DNA reads TGTGCCAGCAGTCAAGCGGGAGTCCGCGAGCAGTACTTC. Protein sequence: CASSQAGVREQYF.

The chain carries TRBV24-1 and TRBJ2-2; TRBD1 matches at 9 bases. The V segment lost 8 bases and the J segment 3 bases; nucleotides outside the gene matches: 9. The germline gives CDR1 KGHDR, CDR2 SFDVKD. CDR3 length equals 16 residues. For the CDR3, the DNA is TGTGCCACCATGCACGGCCGGACAGGGGACACCGGGGAGCTGTTTTTT. It yields the protein CATMHGRTGDTGELFF.

The V call is TRBV9, the J call TRBJ2-1, with D possibly matching TRBD2 (6 bases). This CDR3 comprises 17 residues. Per the germline V gene, CDR1 is SGDLS and CDR2 is YYNGEE. Trimming left V 2 bases short and J 5 bases short, with 20 bases between. DNA of the CDR3: TGTGCCAGCAGCGTCCCAAAATACCGGGGGATCGACAATGAGCAGTTCTTC. It is translated as CASSVPKYRGIDNEQFF. The full variable domain, completed using reference TRBV9 and TRBJ2-1, is DSGVTQTPKHLITATGQRVTLRCSPRSGDLSVYWYQQSLDQGLQFLIQYYNGEERAKGNILERFSAQQFPDLHSELNLSSLELGDSALYFCASSVPKYRGIDNEQFFGPGTRLTVL.

The rearrangement uses TRBV20-1 and TRBJ1-5; 8 bases match TRBD1. J gave up 0 bases and V 0 bases, and 10 bases lay outside the gene matches. CDR1 and CDR2 (germline): DFQATT, SNEGSKA (reference sequence). The CDR3 spans 18 residues. CDR3 in amino acids: CSARDMGGQGNSNQPQHF. CDR3 bases: TGCAGTGCTAGAGATATGGGCGGACAGGGTAATAGCAATCAGCCCCAGCATTTT.

This clonotype was counted only a few times. The CDR3 nucleotides are TGCAGTGCTAGGGGGACAGGGCTAGGCTCTGGAAACACCATATATTTT. This encodes CSARGTGLGSGNTIYF. The rearrangement links TRBV20-1 to TRBJ1-3; 9 bases match TRBD1. The J segment lost 0 bases and the V segment lost 3 bases, leaving 6 bases of the junction unmatched. Looked up from germline, CDR1 is DFQATT and CDR2 is SNEGSKA (reference sequence). There are 16 residues in the CDR3.

V and J are TRBV20-1 and TRBJ1-2; D is possibly TRBD1 (6 bases). CDR3 length equals 17 residues. Deletions cut 3 bases from V and 7 bases from J, with 27 bases between. Germline V gene data show CDR1 as DFQATT and CDR2 as SNEGSKA (reference sequence). This CDR3 reads CSASPIGRGLGYGGYTF. DNA for the CDR3: TGCAGTGCTAGTCCAATCGGCAGGGGACTCGGCTATGGTGGCTACACCTTC.

This clonotype was observed a few times. V is TRBV5-5 and J is TRBJ2-7; weak D call: TRBD2 (5 bases). V was clipped by 4 bases and J by 4 bases, with 18 bases between them. There are 15 residues in the CDR3. Germline V gene lookup returns CDR1 SGHKS and CDR2 YYEKEE (reference sequence). The CDR3 DNA is TGTGCCAGCAGCCCGCCCGAATTGGGGAGTTACGAGCAGTACTTC. The encoded protein is CASSPPELGSYEQYF.

This clonotype was seen ten or more times. This chain connects TRBV7-2 to TRBJ2-1; TRBD2 matches 10 bases. Germline V lookup: CDR1 SGHTA, CDR2 FQGNSA. The CDR3 is made up of 14 amino acids. With V trimmed by 5 bases and J by 8 bases, 6 bases remained unmatched. The DNA of the CDR3 is TGTGCCAGCAGCCCAGGGACTAGCGTACATGAGCAGTTCTTC. Its translation: CASSPGTSVHEQFF.

J is TRBJ2-7 and V is TRBV5-6; the match to TRBD2 covers 7 bases. This CDR3 comprises 16 residues. The ends lost 4 bases at V and 9 bases at J; junction bases unmatched: 19. Germline-derived CDR1 and CDR2 are SGHDT and YYEEEE. CDR3 loop: CASSGYRLADPRGQYF. The CDR3 DNA reads as TGTGCCAGCAGCGGGTATCGGCTAGCGGATCCAAGGGGGCAGTACTTC.

J is TRBJ2-5 and V is TRBV5-1; D tentatively reads TRBD1 or TRBD2 (7 bases each). Trimming removed 3 bases from V and 4 bases from J, with 13 bases in between. Germline V gene lookup returns CDR1 SGHRS and CDR2 YFSETQ. CDR3 length: 14 amino acids. The CDR3 sequence: CASSSRGGSETQYF. CDR3 in DNA: TGCGCCAGCAGCTCCAGGGGGGGGTCAGAGACCCAGTACTTC.

This clonotype has ten or more counts. The genes are TRBV6-5 and TRBJ2-1, with 8 bases lining up with TRBD1. The CDR3 sequence is 15 residues long. After removal of 4 bases from V and 2 bases from J, the junction contained 4 bases not matched to a gene. Germline CDR1 reads MNHEY; CDR2 reads SVGAGI. Written as DNA, the CDR3 is TGTGCCAGCAGTTTCACAGGGGGGACCTACAATGAGCAGTTCTTC. Translated: CASSFTGGTYNEQFF.

V is TRBV5-1 and J is TRBJ1-2, with 8 bases fitting TRBD1. This CDR3 has 13 residues. Germline V gene lookup returns CDR1 SGHRS and CDR2 YFSETQ. Trimming cost V 4 bases and J 8 bases; bases outside gene matches: 7. As DNA, the CDR3 is TGCGCCAGCAGCGTGACAGGGGTGGACGGCTACACCTTC. Translated: CASSVTGVDGYTF.

This rearrangement joins TRBV20-1 to TRBJ2-4, with 10 bases lining up with TRBD2. CDR1 is DFQATT, CDR2 SNEGSKA, per germline (reference sequence). Trimming at V came to 0 bases and at J to 5 bases, leaving 7 bases not matched to a gene. The CDR3 runs to 16 residues. CDR3 loop: CSARDGSGGAENIQYF. In DNA, the CDR3 is TGCAGTGCTAGAGATGGGAGCGGGGGGGCGGAAAACATTCAGTACTTC.

The sample holds a few counts of this clonotype. The chain joins TRBV11-2 to TRBJ2-2; 9 nucleotides line up with TRBD2. The CDR3 loop spans 18 amino acids. Germline CDR1 SGHAT, CDR2 FQNNGV. J gave up 5 bases and V 0 bases, and 10 bases lay outside the gene matches. In DNA form, the CDR3 reads TGTGCCAGCAGCTTAGATGGGTTCGCGGGAGGGCGAACCGGGGAGCTGTTTTTT. Residues: CASSLDGFAGGRTGELFF. The variable domain in full, with the rest retrieved from reference TRBV11-2 and TRBJ2-2, is EAGVAQSPRYKIIEKRQSVAFWCNPISGHATLYWYQQILGQGPKLLIQFQNNGVVDDSQLPKDRFSAERLKGVDSTLKIQPAKLEDSAVYLCASSLDGFAGGRTGELFFGEGSRLTVL.

The chain is built from TRBV2 and TRBJ1-5; D is unclear. CDR3 length equals 17 residues. Germline V gives CDR1 SNHLY, CDR2 FYNNEI. The V and J ends lost 4 bases and 0 bases respectively, with 16 bases between them. In DNA, the CDR3 is TGTGCCAGCAGTGTTTTTGGAGGGTCTCTTAGCAATCAGCCCCAGCATTTT. Amino acids: CASSVFGGSLSNQPQHF.

This clonotype was observed many times. This sequence joins TRBV24-1 and TRBJ2-5, with no clear D. Germline V gives CDR1 KGHDR, CDR2 SFDVKD. Between the trimmed V and J ends, which lost 10 bases and 7 bases, there was a span of 12 bases. This CDR3 has 11 residues. CDR3 in DNA: TGTGCCACAAGCTCCCGAGGGACCCAGTACTTC. Its protein is CATSSRGTQYF.

This clonotype has a count of ten or more. The chain couples TRBV7-3 to TRBJ2-1, with D uncertain. Germline-derived CDR1 and CDR2 are SGHTA and FQGTGA. V lost 5 bases and J lost 7, with 6 bases in between. The CDR3 contains 11 residues. The CDR3 nucleotides read TGTGCCAGCAGCCTGAAGAATGAGCAGTTCTTC. Protein product: CASSLKNEQFF. Full variable domain (remainder filled in from reference TRBV7-3 and TRBJ2-1): GAGVSQTPSNKVTEKGKYVELRCDPISGHTALYWYRQSLGQGPEFLIYFQGTGAADDSGLPNDRFFAVRPEGSVSTLKIQRTERGDSAVYLCASSLKNEQFFGPGTRLTVL.

The rearrangement links TRBV5-1 to TRBJ1-5; the D gene is possibly TRBD1 (5 bases). The CDR3 contains 13 residues. Between the trimmed V and J ends, which lost 5 bases and 3 bases, there was a span of 9 bases. Germline lookup yields CDR1 SGHRS and CDR2 YFSETQ. CDR3 protein: CASRTDPNQPQHF. CDR3 bases: TGCGCCAGCAGGACAGACCCCAATCAGCCCCAGCATTTT.

This clonotype turned up a few times. This chain connects TRBV5-1 to TRBJ2-1; D unresolved. Deletions cut 1 base from V and 10 bases from J, with 15 bases between. The CDR3 has 14 residues. Germline CDR1 and CDR2: SGHRS and YFSETQ. CDR3 protein: CASSLRKLDVEQFF. The DNA of the CDR3 is TGCGCCAGCAGCTTGAGGAAGCTAGATGTCGAGCAGTTCTTC.